Below are 8 T cell receptor beta chains sequenced from a single sample in a study of shared clonotypes between healthy human individuals. Here immunoSEQ multiplex PCR was the method, and the copy in TCRdb shows in-frame clones only, minus some. This table holds about 2,100,000 clones, about 92% found once. It was CD45RO-negative cells, positively selected for CCR7, that made up naive CD8 cells, with terminally differentiated effector memory CD45RA+ cells excluded. The sequenced sample consisted of naive CD8+ T cells from PBMCs. All receptors come from a man aged 18 to 29 in good health. Some clones in this sample may be carry-over from other donors' samples.

The rearrangement joins TRBV6-1 to TRBJ1-5; the D is unclear. Between the trimmed V and J ends, which lost 2 bases and 2 bases, there was a span of 10 bases. The germline V gene has CDR1 MNHNS and CDR2 SASEGT. The CDR3 is made up of 15 amino acids. CDR3 nucleotide sequence: TGTGCCAGCAGTGAATCGGGGAGAGGCAATCAGCCCCAGCATTTT. This gives the protein CASSESGRGNQPQHF.

V and J are TRBV6-5 and TRBJ2-3; D uncertain. CDR1 is MNHEY, CDR2 SVGAGI, per germline. The CDR3 consists of 13 residues. V was clipped by 8 bases and J by 4 bases, with 13 bases between them. The CDR3: CASALTPADTQYF. In DNA form, the CDR3 reads TGTGCCAGCGCACTGACACCTGCAGATACGCAGTATTTT.

V is TRBV6-4 and J is TRBJ2-1; TRBD2 agrees at 10 bases. The CDR3 length is 15 residues. CDR1 and CDR2 (germline): MRHNA, SNTAGT. V shed 4 bases and J 0 bases; nucleotides not matched to a gene: 0. The chain's CDR3 is CASSASGSSYNEQFF. For the CDR3, the DNA is TGTGCCAGCAGTGCTAGCGGGAGCTCCTACAATGAGCAGTTCTTC.

In its sample, this clone was seen once. The J gene is TRBJ2-6, the V gene TRBV9; D unresolved. Germline values: CDR1 SGDLS, CDR2 YYNGEE. This CDR3 contains 16 residues. Trimming cost V 4 bases and J 0 bases, with 11 bases left between them. The CDR3 loop is CASSITKSSGANVLTF. The CDR3 region has the DNA TGTGCCAGCAGCATCACAAAGAGCTCTGGGGCCAACGTCCTGACTTTC.

Details on this clone: At one end the junction does not follow the germline gene, possibly because of a read error. The chain recombines TRBV2 with TRBJ1-1; 7 bases are a match to TRBD1. Germline lookup yields CDR1 SNHLY and CDR2 FYNNEI. The CDR3 sequence is 15 residues long. The CDR3 sequence is CASSEWVLDRVNGIF. The CDR3 nucleotides read TGTGCCAGCAGTGAATGGGTTTTAGACAGGGTCAACGGGATCTTT. Filled out from reference TRBV2 and TRBJ1-1, the complete variable domain reads EPEVTQTPSHQVTQMGQEVILRCVPISNHLYFYWYRQILGQKVEFLVSFYNNEISEKSEIFDDQFSVERPDGSNFTLKIRSTKLEDSAMYFCASSEWVLDRVNGIFGQGTRLTVV.

The chain employs TRBV9 and TRBJ1-2; 7 bases align to TRBD1. Germline V gene data show CDR1 as SGDLS and CDR2 as YYNGEE. CDR3 length: 14 residues. J gave up 1 base and V 3 bases, and 3 bases lay outside the gene matches. CDR3 nucleotides: TGTGCCAGCAGCGAGAGGGACAGTAACTATGGCTACACCTTC. Its translation: CASSERDSNYGYTF.

This clone has a single count. This chain uses TRBV27 with TRBJ2-1; 11 bases agree with TRBD2. This CDR3 region has 13 residues. Germline CDR1 reads MNHEY; CDR2 reads SMNVEV (reference sequence). DNA for the CDR3: TGTCACTCGGGGACTAGCGGCTACAATGAGCAGTTCTTC. It specifies CHSGTSGYNEQFF.

Written as DNA, the CDR3 is TGCGCCAGCAGTGAGAATAAGGGTTCCGGGGAGCTGTTTTTT. Translation: CASSENKGSGELFF. The V gene is TRBV10-2, the J gene TRBJ2-2, with D hard to call. With 2 bases removed from V and 6 bases from J, the gap between germline ends came to 10 bases. The CDR3 runs to 14 residues. Per the germline V gene, CDR1 is WSHSY and CDR2 is SAAADI.